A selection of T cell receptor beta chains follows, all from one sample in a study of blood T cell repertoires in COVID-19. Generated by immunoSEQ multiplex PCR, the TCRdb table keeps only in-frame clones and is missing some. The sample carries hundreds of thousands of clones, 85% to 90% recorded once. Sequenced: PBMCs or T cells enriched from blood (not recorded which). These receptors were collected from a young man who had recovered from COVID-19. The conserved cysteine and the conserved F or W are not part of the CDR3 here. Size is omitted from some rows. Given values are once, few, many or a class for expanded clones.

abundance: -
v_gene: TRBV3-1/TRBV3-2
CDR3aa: ASSPVQGAGNTIY

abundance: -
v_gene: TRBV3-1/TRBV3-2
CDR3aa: ASSQVGRAGEKLF

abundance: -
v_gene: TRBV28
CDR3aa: ASSLSQIRGGYT

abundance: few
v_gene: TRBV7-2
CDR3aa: ASSRRQGNEQF

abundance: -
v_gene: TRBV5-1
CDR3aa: ASSLFSSGVVNEQF

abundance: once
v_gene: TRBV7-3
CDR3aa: ASSPTGGVNQPQH

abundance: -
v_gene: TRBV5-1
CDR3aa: ASSFDAGASGNTIY

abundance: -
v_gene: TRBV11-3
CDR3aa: ASSLFGDRGHNEQF

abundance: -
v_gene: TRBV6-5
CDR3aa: ASSAGQGGTEAF

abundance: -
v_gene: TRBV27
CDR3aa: ASSPVSRDRGRNYGYT

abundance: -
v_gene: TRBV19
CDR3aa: ASSSATEYTGELF

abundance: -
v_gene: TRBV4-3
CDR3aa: ASSQDGAGGAQY

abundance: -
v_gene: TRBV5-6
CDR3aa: ASSLWDRGFAGYT

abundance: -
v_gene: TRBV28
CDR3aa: ASRGQGAGNQPQH

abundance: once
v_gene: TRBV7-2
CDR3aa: ASSSQGGYTEAF

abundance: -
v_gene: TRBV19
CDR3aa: ASSIVSRQPEQY

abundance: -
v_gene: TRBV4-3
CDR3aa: ASSQNPGNEQF

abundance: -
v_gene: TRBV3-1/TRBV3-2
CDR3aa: ASSQVVSDGYT

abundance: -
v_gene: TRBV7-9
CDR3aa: ASSQTTGVGYGYT

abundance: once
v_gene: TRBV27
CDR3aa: ASGLLDREAGEKLF

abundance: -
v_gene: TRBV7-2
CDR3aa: ASSLEPLAGEQF

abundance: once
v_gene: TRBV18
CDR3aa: ASSRGQDMNTEAF

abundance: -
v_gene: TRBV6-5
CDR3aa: ASRMGGPSNQPQH

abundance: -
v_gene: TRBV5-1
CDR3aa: ASSLAQQGATGELF

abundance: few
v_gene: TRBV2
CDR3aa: ASSGQGSNYGYT

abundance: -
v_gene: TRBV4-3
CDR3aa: ASSQGRLAARSDTGELF

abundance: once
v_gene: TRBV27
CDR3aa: ASSLTQTVRQY

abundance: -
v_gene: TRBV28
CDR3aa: ASSHGRGLDEAF

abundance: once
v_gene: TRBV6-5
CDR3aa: ASHRQGHYEQY

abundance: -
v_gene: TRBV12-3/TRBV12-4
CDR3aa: ASSLNYKNEQF

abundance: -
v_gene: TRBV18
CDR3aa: ASSRGQAYEQY

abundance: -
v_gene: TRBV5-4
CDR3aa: ASSLDDRTEAF

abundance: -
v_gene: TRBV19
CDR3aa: ASNGQGLNSPLH

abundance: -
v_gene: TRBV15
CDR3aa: ATSRARGQGATSGELF

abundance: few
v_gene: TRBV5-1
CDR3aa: ASSLLNTAVEAF

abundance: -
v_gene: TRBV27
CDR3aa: ASSLASEGINSPLH

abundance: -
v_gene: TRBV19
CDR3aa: ASSPRTGVADTQY

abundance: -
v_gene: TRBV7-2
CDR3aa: ASSLTGGVYGYT

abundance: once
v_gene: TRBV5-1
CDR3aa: ASSFLGQGDEAF

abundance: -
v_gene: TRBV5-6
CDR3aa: ASSLDRGLIHYEQY

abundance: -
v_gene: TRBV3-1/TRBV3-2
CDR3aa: ASRQLGQTNSPLH

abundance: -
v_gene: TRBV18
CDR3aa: ASSRQARELF

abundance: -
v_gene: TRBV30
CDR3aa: AWNRGGAGTGELF

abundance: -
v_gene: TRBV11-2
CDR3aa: ASTEGWSGSYNEQF

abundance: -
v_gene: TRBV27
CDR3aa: ASSLSRGGNSPLH

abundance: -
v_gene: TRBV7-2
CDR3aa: ASSLTGGYTDTQY